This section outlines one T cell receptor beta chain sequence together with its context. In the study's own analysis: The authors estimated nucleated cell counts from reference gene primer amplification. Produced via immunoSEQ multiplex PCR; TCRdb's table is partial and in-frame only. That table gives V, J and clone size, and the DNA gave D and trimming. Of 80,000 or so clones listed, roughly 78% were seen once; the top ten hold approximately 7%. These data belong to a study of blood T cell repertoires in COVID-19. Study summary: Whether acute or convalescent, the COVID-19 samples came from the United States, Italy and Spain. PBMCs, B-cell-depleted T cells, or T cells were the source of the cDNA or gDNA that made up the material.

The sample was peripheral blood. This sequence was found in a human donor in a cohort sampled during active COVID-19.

The CDR3 region has the DNA TGTGCCAGCAGGGGACAGCAGGAGGGCTATGGCTACACCTTC. As protein: CASRGQQEGYGYTF. The chain is built from TRBV6-5 and TRBJ1-2; 7 bases line up with TRBD1. Germline values: CDR1 MNHEY, CDR2 SVGAGI. V gave up 6 bases and J gave up 4 bases; unmatched junction bases: 8. This CDR3 spans 14 amino acids.